What follows are 20 T cell receptor beta chains derived from one specimen sequenced in a study of T cell responses to AZD1222 COVID-19 vaccine. Profiled with immunoSEQ multiplex PCR; TCRdb holds only in-frame clones, not every one. The sample has 100,000 to 150,000 clones, more than 70% seen once; the top ten hold roughly 4.4%. The sequences come from peripheral blood, collected 28 days after the second AZD1222 dose. The receptors shown here come from an adult who received the AZD1222 COVID-19 vaccine.

This clone turned up a few times. The chain uses TRBV2 and TRBJ1-1, with D possibly TRBD1 on 6 matching bases. There are 13 residues in the CDR3. V was cut by 7 bases and J by 3 bases, with 12 bases left in between. Germline V gene data show CDR1 as SNHLY and CDR2 as FYNNEI. The CDR3 region has the DNA TGTGCCAGCACACAGGGTAGGGACACTGAAGCTTTCTTT. Translated: CASTQGRDTEAFF.

The V call is TRBV16, the J call TRBJ2-5; a weak D match, TRBD1 (5 bases). This CDR3 contains 15 residues. Germline assignment: CDR1 KGHSY and CDR2 FQNENV. V shed 6 bases and J shed 0 bases, with 14 bases lying between them. CDR3 in DNA: TGTGCCAGCAGTCGACAGAGCTTGTACCAAGAGACCCAGTACTTC. Translating gives CASSRQSLYQETQYF.

The chain carries TRBV7-9 and TRBJ1-2; D uncertain. V was pared by 5 bases and J by 6 bases, with 10 bases between. The CDR3 runs to 12 residues. CDR1 SEHNR and CDR2 FQNEAQ come from the germline V gene (reference sequence). Here the CDR3 DNA reads TGTGCCAGCAGCGATAAAGGGCATGGCTACACCTTC. Protein sequence: CASSDKGHGYTF.

Comments on this clone: Different DNA sequences within this sample yield the same CDR3. The chain links TRBV3-1 (or the pseudogene TRBV3-2) to TRBJ2-6; D not certain. CDR3 length: 15 residues. The V gene's germline CDR1 is LGHDT and CDR2 YNNKEL (reference sequence). Trimming stripped 0 bases from V and 0 bases from J, with 3 bases between. The CDR3 loop is CASSQESSGANVLTF. The CDR3 DNA is TGTGCCAGCAGCCAAGAGAGCTCTGGGGCCAACGTCCTGACTTTC.

Only a few counts were recorded for this clone. The chain links TRBV28 to TRBJ1-2; maybe TRBD1 (5 bases). CDR1 and CDR2 from the germline V gene are MDHEN and SYDVKM. V was pared by 2 bases and J by 3 bases, with 13 bases between. This CDR3 spans 15 amino acids. CDR3 in DNA: TGTGCCAGCAGTTTACTGGGGGTGCTTTACTATGGCTACACCTTC. As protein: CASSLLGVLYYGYTF.

This chain uses TRBV10-2 with TRBJ1-1; D is unclear. V lost 3 bases to trimming and J lost 3 bases, with 8 bases between them. Germline assignment: CDR1 WSHSY and CDR2 SAAADI. The CDR3 totals 13 residues. The CDR3 DNA sequence: TGCGCCAGCAGTGATCAGGCCTACACTGAAGCTTTCTTT. Its protein is CASSDQAYTEAFF.

This clone was recorded only once. The CDR3 region is CASSSRQYFMNTEAFF. CDR3 coding DNA: TGTGCCAGCAGTTCGAGACAATACTTCATGAACACTGAAGCTTTCTTT. The gene calls are TRBV28 and TRBJ1-1; D uncertain. The ends were cut back, 4 bases at V and 0 bases at J, with 15 bases in the middle. Germline CDR1 is MDHEN and CDR2 is SYDVKM. The CDR3 loop spans 16 amino acids.

The table lists this clone with a few counts. V usage is TRBV19 and J usage is TRBJ2-7; no definite D call. There are 16 residues in the CDR3. Germline values: CDR1 LNHDA, CDR2 SQIVND (reference sequence). Trimming stripped 1 base from V and 2 bases from J, with 15 bases between. Written as DNA, the CDR3 is TGTGCCAGTAGTATAGCCCAGACAAGCCTACCCTACGAGCAGTACTTC. As protein: CASSIAQTSLPYEQYF.

The chain links TRBV6-5 to TRBJ2-7; 9 nucleotides agree with TRBD1. V was pared by 6 bases and J by 2 bases, with 8 bases of the junction left unmatched. CDR1 and CDR2 from the germline V gene are MNHEY and SVGAGI. The length of the CDR3 is 15 residues. CDR3 loop: CASSEPGQGAYEQYF. CDR3 nucleotides: TGTGCCAGCAGCGAGCCGGGACAGGGAGCCTACGAGCAGTACTTC.

The rearrangement links TRBV28 to TRBJ1-1, with 8 bases that match TRBD1. The germline CDR1 and CDR2 sequences are MDHEN and SYDVKM. The J segment lost 6 bases and the V segment lost 7 bases, leaving 13 bases of the junction unmatched. The CDR3 extends over 15 amino acids. The CDR3 sequence is CASTSGGAGLAEAFF. The DNA for the CDR3 is TGTGCCAGCACCTCAGGGGGCGCAGGGTTGGCTGAAGCTTTCTTT.

This rearrangement joins TRBV6-5 to TRBJ1-4; D not resolved. The CDR3 covers 14 residues. CDR1 and CDR2 from the germline V gene are MNHEY and SVGAGI. Between the trimmed V and J ends, which lost 4 bases and 0 bases, there was a span of 6 bases. The CDR3 DNA reads as TGTGCCAGCAGTTTGAGCGCAACTAATGAAAAACTGTTTTTT. It is translated as CASSLSATNEKLFF.

The chain carries TRBV7-2 and TRBJ2-2, with D possibly being TRBD2 (6 bases). The CDR3 consists of 14 residues. Trimming left V 1 base short and J 4 bases short, with 7 bases between. Looked up from germline, CDR1 is SGHTA and CDR2 is FQGNSA. DNA for the CDR3: TGTGCCAGCAGCTTAGACGGGGGCACCGGGGAGCTGTTTTTT. It encodes CASSLDGGTGELFF.

The J gene is TRBJ2-5, the V gene TRBV15, with a tentative D call TRBD2 (6 bases). CDR1 is LNHNV and CDR2 is YYDKDF in the germline V gene (reference sequence). The CDR3 is 12 amino acids. Deletions cut 6 bases from V and 3 bases from J, with 8 bases between. CDR3 protein: CATRGGEETQYF. The CDR3 nucleotides read TGTGCCACCAGAGGAGGGGAAGAGACCCAGTACTTC.

V gene TRBV9 combines with J gene TRBJ2-1, with TRBD2 matching 12 bases. Germline-derived CDR1 and CDR2 are SGDLS and YYNGEE. CDR3 size: 16 residues. The ends lost 0 bases at V and 6 bases at J; junction bases unmatched: 4. The DNA of the CDR3 is TGTGCCAGCAGCGTAGCGGCTAGCGGGGGGGGCAATGAGCAGTTCTTC. It encodes CASSVAASGGGNEQFF.

The chain combines TRBV28 with TRBJ1-5, with D tentatively TRBD1 (6 bases). This CDR3 contains 13 residues. V gave up 6 bases and J gave up 1 base, with 7 bases separating them. In germline, CDR1 is MDHEN, CDR2 SYDVKM. This CDR3 reads CASRGGSNQPQHF. CDR3 coding DNA: TGTGCCAGCAGAGGGGGAAGCAATCAGCCCCAGCATTTT.

The chain links TRBV19 to TRBJ2-7; D remains ambiguous. The CDR3 loop spans 14 amino acids. The V end was cut by 3 bases, the J end by 1 base, with 10 bases between. CDR1 is LNHDA and CDR2 is SQIVND in the germline V gene (reference sequence). The CDR3 region is CASSIWLESYEQYF. In nucleotides, the CDR3 is TGTGCCAGTAGTATTTGGCTGGAATCCTACGAGCAGTACTTC.

V and J are TRBV5-4 and TRBJ2-5; 10 bases fit TRBD2. The V segment lost 3 bases and the J segment 4 bases; nucleotides outside the gene matches: 9. Germline-derived CDR1 and CDR2 are SGHNT and YYREEE (reference sequence). The CDR3 runs 16 residues. The CDR3, as DNA: TGTGCCAGCAGCTCCAGGAGCGGGGGGGAGAGAGAGACCCAGTACTTC. Amino acids: CASSSRSGGERETQYF.

The rearrangement joins TRBV28 to TRBJ2-7; 8 nucleotides agree with TRBD1. The CDR3 is 14 residues long. Germline V gene sequence: CDR1 MDHEN, CDR2 SYDVKM. With 7 bases clipped from V and 5 bases from J, the junction kept 10 bases outside the gene matches. The CDR3 is CASTPRDRIDEQYF. In DNA, the CDR3 is TGTGCCAGCACACCCCGGGACAGGATCGACGAGCAGTACTTC.

The rearrangement uses TRBV6-1 and TRBJ2-7, with 7 bases that match TRBD1. The CDR3 length is 13 residues. Losses at the gene ends were 3 bases for V and 2 bases for J; bases not matched to a gene: 1. Germline V gives CDR1 MNHNS, CDR2 SASEGT. The CDR3 sequence is CASSDRGTYEQYF. In DNA form, the CDR3 reads TGTGCCAGCAGTGACAGGGGGACCTACGAGCAGTACTTC.

This chain joins TRBV5-1 and TRBJ1-6, with TRBD1 matching over 9 bases. CDR1 SGHRS and CDR2 YFSETQ come from the germline V gene. The CDR3 sequence is 14 residues long. The trim removed 4 bases at V and 10 bases at J, leaving 6 bases unmatched. The CDR3 sequence: CASSPTGGESPLHF. CDR3 DNA: TGCGCCAGCAGCCCGACAGGGGGTGAGTCACCCCTCCACTTT.